Below, 13 T cell receptor beta chains from the same sample are listed, as sequenced in a study of beta chain features in type 1 diabetes. The entirety of the isolated RNA underwent reverse transcription, so expressed TCRB transcripts were sequenced. Here immunoSEQ multiplex PCR was the method, and the copy in TCRdb shows in-frame clones only, minus some. The sample records some 900,000 clones, 15% to 20% being singletons. The material sequenced was naive CD4+ T cells from blood. The receptors shown here come from a woman younger than 30 in good health.

V usage is TRBV11-1 and J usage is TRBJ2-7; D could derive from TRBD1 or TRBD2 (5 bases each). V lost 6 bases to trimming and J lost 3 bases, with 15 bases between them. CDR3 length equals 14 residues. Germline loops: CDR1 SGHAT, CDR2 FQDESV (reference sequence). The CDR3 nucleotides are TGTGCCAGCAGACGAGGGGCTTCCTACTACGAGCAGTACTTC. Translated, it gives CASRRGASYYEQYF.

This clone occurred a few times. The rearrangement links TRBV5-6 to TRBJ2-3, with D uncertain. Germline CDR1 is SGHDT and CDR2 is YYEEEE. Trimming took 4 bases from V and 8 from J, leaving 14 bases between them. The CDR3 has 13 amino acids. CDR3 in amino acids: CASSGLGDATQYF. The CDR3 DNA follows: TGTGCCAGCAGCGGTCTCGGAGACGCTACGCAGTATTTT.

A word on this clone: Distinct nucleotide sequences in the sample also encode this CDR3. The rearrangement links TRBV7-2 to TRBJ1-1; D is unresolved. Trimming took 3 bases from V and 1 from J, leaving 3 bases between them. CDR1 SGHTA and CDR2 FQGNSA come from the germline V gene. The CDR3 length is 12 residues. The chain's CDR3 is CASSFANTEAFF. The DNA of the CDR3 is TGTGCCAGCAGCTTTGCGAACACTGAAGCTTTCTTT. The variable domain in full, with the rest retrieved from reference TRBV7-2 and TRBJ1-1, is GAGVSQSPSNKVTEKGKDVELRCDPISGHTALYWYRQSLGQGLEFLIYFQGNSAPDKSGLPSDRFSAERTGGSVSTLTIQRTQQEDSAVYLCASSFANTEAFFGQGTRLTVV.

The rearrangement uses TRBV2 and TRBJ1-5, with D possibly being TRBD1 (5 bases). V was shortened by 1 base and J by 5 bases, with 12 bases between the two germline ends. Germline values: CDR1 SNHLY, CDR2 FYNNEI. The CDR3 is made up of 15 amino acids. CDR3 loop: CASSEGREGHQPQHF. The CDR3 DNA follows: TGTGCCAGCAGTGAAGGACGGGAGGGACATCAGCCCCAGCATTTT. The full variable domain, with the rest looked up from reference TRBV2 and TRBJ1-5, is EPEVTQTPSHQVTQMGQEVILRCVPISNHLYFYWYRQILGQKVEFLVSFYNNEISEKSEIFDDQFSVERPDGSNFTLKIRSTKLEDSAMYFCASSEGREGHQPQHFGDGTRLSIL.

A remark on this clone: A junction boundary mismatches the germline segment, possibly from a read error. The rearrangement uses TRBV5-4 and TRBJ2-1; possible D gene TRBD2, 5 bases. CDR3 length: 13 amino acids. Germline assignment: CDR1 SGHNT and CDR2 YYREEE (reference sequence). The CDR3 DNA sequence: TGTGCCAGCAGTTTGGGGAGCGACAATGAGCAGTTCTTC. It codes for CASSLGSDNEQFF. Full variable domain (missing parts from reference TRBV5-4 and TRBJ2-1): ETGVTQSPTHLIKTRGQQVTLRCSSQSGHNTVSWYQQALGQGPQFIFQYYREEENGRGNFPPRFSGLQFPNYSSELNVNALELDDSALYLCASSLGSDNEQFFGPGTRLTVL.

This clone has a handful of counts. The chain combines TRBV19 with TRBJ1-5, with D possibly TRBD1 on 6 matching bases. Germline V gene lookup returns CDR1 LNHDA and CDR2 SQIVND (reference sequence). This CDR3 comprises 11 residues. V was trimmed by 11 bases and J by 6 bases, leaving 11 bases between them. CDR3 loop: CAPKGGQPQHF. The CDR3 DNA follows: TGTGCCCCAAAGGGGGGTCAGCCCCAGCATTTT.

The chain couples TRBV5-6 to TRBJ2-1; 13 positions match TRBD2. Losses at the gene ends were 4 bases for V and 1 base for J; bases not matched to a gene: 8. Germline CDR1 SGHDT, CDR2 YYEEEE. The CDR3 has 18 amino acids. The CDR3 is CASSLPGTSGVSYNEQFF. In DNA, the CDR3 is TGTGCCAGCAGCCTACCCGGGACTAGCGGGGTTTCCTACAATGAGCAGTTCTTC.

This clone came up a few times. The gene calls are TRBV7-9 and TRBJ2-2; D is unclear. Per germline, CDR1 SEHNR and CDR2 FQNEAQ (reference sequence). This CDR3 is 14 amino acids long. Deletions cut 1 base from V and 3 bases from J, with 6 bases between. The CDR3 coding sequence is TGTGCCAGCAGCTTAGTGATTTACACCGGGGAGCTGTTTTTT. The encoded protein is CASSLVIYTGELFF.

This clone came up a few times. This chain links TRBV5-1 with TRBJ2-1; a weak D match, TRBD2 (6 bases). This CDR3 contains 13 residues. Germline CDR1 is SGHRS and CDR2 is YFSETQ. The ends were cut back, 0 bases at V and 9 bases at J, with 10 bases in the middle. CDR3 amino acids: CASSLGGSGEQFF. CDR3 sequence (DNA): TGCGCCAGCAGCTTGGGTGGTAGCGGTGAGCAGTTCTTC.

This clone was detected only a few times. The chain links TRBV7-9 to TRBJ2-7; no reliable D call. The germline V and J ends were trimmed by 4 bases and 12 bases, with 19 bases remaining between them. Germline CDR1 reads SEHNR; CDR2 reads FQNEAQ (reference sequence). The CDR3 covers 13 residues. CDR3: CASSSRSGNGRYF. The CDR3 nucleotides read TGTGCCAGCAGCTCCCGCAGTGGGAATGGAAGGTACTTC.

This clone was counted a few times. The V gene is TRBV27, the J gene TRBJ1-4; D unclear. Germline CDR1 MNHEY, CDR2 SMNVEV (reference sequence). V lost 2 bases, J lost 10 bases, and 11 bases lay in between. The length of the CDR3 is 13 residues. CDR3 protein: CASSLAVSGKLFF. The CDR3, as DNA: TGTGCCAGCAGTTTAGCGGTCTCGGGAAAACTGTTTTTT.

This clone has only a few counts. This same CDR3 is encoded by further DNA sequences in the sample. The rearrangement links TRBV29-1 to TRBJ1-5; D possibly corresponds to TRBD1 (5 bases). CDR1 is SQVTM and CDR2 is ANQGSEA in the germline V gene. V lost 4 bases and J lost 4, with 11 bases in between. The CDR3 contains 13 residues. For the CDR3, the DNA is TGCAGCGTTGGGCAGGGAGGGAATCAGCCCCAGCATTTT. Translating gives CSVGQGGNQPQHF.

Only a few counts were recorded for this clone. The same CDR3 arises from other DNA sequences in this sample as well. J is TRBJ1-5 and V is TRBV7-2, with TRBD1 matching over 8 bases. V was pared by 1 base and J by 6 bases, with 5 bases of the junction left unmatched. Looked up from germline, CDR1 is SGHTA and CDR2 is FQGNSA. This CDR3 comprises 15 residues. CDR3: CASSLGQGAGQPQHF. In DNA, the CDR3 is TGTGCCAGCAGCTTAGGGCAGGGGGCAGGTCAGCCCCAGCATTTT. Supplemented by reference TRBV7-2 and TRBJ1-5, the full variable domain reads GAGVSQSPSNKVTEKGKDVELRCDPISGHTALYWYRQSLGQGLEFLIYFQGNSAPDKSGLPSDRFSAERTGGSVSTLTIQRTQQEDSAVYLCASSLGQGAGQPQHFGDGTRLSIL.